The rows below give T cell receptor beta chains drawn from one sample of a study of blood T cells in healthy people across ages. Each CDR3 protein is one row after TCRdb ran MiXCR on the 5' RACE reads. This sample yields about 1.8 million distinct CDR3 sequences, of which 49% are seen a single time; approximately 2.1% belongs to the top ten. Sequencing input: blood. These receptor sequences come from a woman aged 40 to 49 in good health. Each CDR3 is given with its conserved first and last residue. Fields, in order: clone size, J gene, V gene, D gene, CDR3 protein, CDR3 DNA. A D gene is named only where the DNA matches it firmly. Rows give clone size only sometimes, using once, few, many, or a class for an expanded clone.

clone_size: once; j_call: TRBJ2-1; v_call: TRBV29-1; d_call: -; cdr3_aa: CSGDRRDGNEQFF; cdr3_nt: TGTAGCGGTGACCGCAGGGACGGCAATGAGCAGTTCTTC
clone_size: -; j_call: TRBJ1-1; v_call: TRBV7-9; d_call: -; cdr3_aa: CASSKGQGRDTEAFF; cdr3_nt: TGTGCCAGCAGCAAAGGGCAGGGCAGGGACACTGAAGCTTTCTTT
clone_size: many; j_call: TRBJ2-4; v_call: TRBV24-1; d_call: -; cdr3_aa: CATAETGTKNIQYF; cdr3_nt: TGTGCCACCGCTGAGACCGGGACCAAAAACATTCAGTACTTC
clone_size: -; j_call: TRBJ1-1; v_call: TRBV18; d_call: -; cdr3_aa: CASSPAVGEAFF; cdr3_nt: TGTGCCAGCTCACCAGCGGTGGGCGAAGCTTTCTTT
clone_size: -; j_call: TRBJ2-3; v_call: TRBV27; d_call: -; cdr3_aa: CASSSYRQEAHTQYF; cdr3_nt: TGTGCCAGCAGTTCCTACCGACAAGAGGCCCATACGCAGTATTTT
clone_size: -; j_call: TRBJ2-1; v_call: TRBV5-1; d_call: TRBD2; cdr3_aa: CASSLPVAGGPTTFF; cdr3_nt: TGCGCCAGCAGCTTGCCGGTAGCGGGGGGCCCTACCACGTTCTTC
clone_size: -; j_call: TRBJ2-5; v_call: TRBV10-3; d_call: TRBD2; cdr3_aa: CAISFGLDQETQYF; cdr3_nt: TGTGCCATCAGCTTCGGACTAGACCAAGAGACCCAGTACTTC
clone_size: many; j_call: TRBJ2-3; v_call: TRBV20-1; d_call: -; cdr3_aa: CSATTDTQYF; cdr3_nt: TGCAGTGCAACCACAGATACGCAGTATTTT
clone_size: -; j_call: TRBJ2-5; v_call: TRBV20-1; d_call: TRBD1; cdr3_aa: CGARNRGRQETQYF; cdr3_nt: TGCGGTGCTAGAAACAGGGGGAGGCAAGAGACCCAGTACTTC
clone_size: -; j_call: TRBJ2-5; v_call: TRBV4-2; d_call: TRBD2; cdr3_aa: CASSQGFAGGQETQYF; cdr3_nt: TGTGCCAGCAGCCAAGGGTTTGCGGGGGGCCAAGAGACCCAGTACTTC
clone_size: many; j_call: TRBJ2-7; v_call: TRBV21-1; d_call: -; cdr3_aa: CASSTRQSYEQYF; cdr3_nt: TGTGCCAGCAGCACCCGACAGTCCTACGAGCAGTACTTC
clone_size: few; j_call: TRBJ2-5; v_call: TRBV7-3; d_call: -; cdr3_aa: CASSTGTPPDTQYF; cdr3_nt: TGTGCCAGCAGTACCGGGACACCGCCCGACACCCAGTACTTC
clone_size: -; j_call: TRBJ2-3; v_call: TRBV12-3/TRBV12-4; d_call: -; cdr3_aa: CANSLADTQYF; cdr3_nt: TGTGCCAACTCCTTAGCAGATACGCAGTATTTT
clone_size: -; j_call: TRBJ2-3; v_call: TRBV7-2; d_call: -; cdr3_aa: CASSLDFAGAGTDTQYF; cdr3_nt: TGTGCCAGCAGCTTAGACTTTGCAGGCGCGGGAACAGATACGCAGTATTTT
clone_size: once; j_call: TRBJ1-5; v_call: TRBV2; d_call: -; cdr3_aa: CASRPDNGNQPQHF; cdr3_nt: TGTGCCAGCAGGCCTGACAATGGCAATCAGCCCCAGCATTTT
clone_size: -; j_call: TRBJ2-7; v_call: TRBV19; d_call: -; cdr3_aa: CASSTTLTGSGEQYF; cdr3_nt: TGTGCCAGTAGTACGACCCTCACAGGGTCAGGCGAGCAGTACTTC
clone_size: few; j_call: TRBJ1-2; v_call: TRBV20-1; d_call: -; cdr3_aa: CSARPGGPTYGYTF; cdr3_nt: TGCAGTGCTAGGCCGGGTGGACCGACCTATGGCTACACCTTC
clone_size: -; j_call: TRBJ2-5; v_call: TRBV20-1; d_call: -; cdr3_aa: CSAGQPQETQYF; cdr3_nt: TGCAGTGCCGGGCAGCCACAAGAGACCCAGTACTTC
clone_size: -; j_call: TRBJ2-1; v_call: TRBV9; d_call: -; cdr3_aa: CASSGRGQSSYNEQFF; cdr3_nt: TGTGCCAGCAGCGGGAGGGGACAGAGCTCCTACAATGAGCAGTTCTTC
clone_size: once; j_call: TRBJ2-1; v_call: TRBV20-1; d_call: TRBD2; cdr3_aa: CSAPLSGGASETQFF; cdr3_nt: TGCAGTGCCCCCCTGAGCGGGGGGGCGAGCGAGACCCAGTTCTTC
clone_size: few; j_call: TRBJ1-2; v_call: TRBV29-1; d_call: TRBD1; cdr3_aa: CSVDRGQGAHGYTF; cdr3_nt: TGCAGCGTTGACCGGGGACAGGGGGCCCATGGCTACACCTTC
clone_size: -; j_call: TRBJ2-1; v_call: TRBV20-1; d_call: TRBD2; cdr3_aa: CSAWTSGPNEQFF; cdr3_nt: TGCAGTGCATGGACTAGCGGCCCCAATGAGCAGTTCTTC
clone_size: -; j_call: TRBJ1-2; v_call: TRBV14; d_call: TRBD1; cdr3_aa: CASSQEPGQAIYGYTF; cdr3_nt: TGTGCCAGCAGCCAAGAACCCGGACAGGCGATCTATGGCTACACCTTC
clone_size: few; j_call: TRBJ1-1; v_call: TRBV20-1; d_call: -; cdr3_aa: CSASTANTEAFF; cdr3_nt: TGCAGTGCCTCCACAGCGAACACTGAAGCTTTCTTT
clone_size: -; j_call: TRBJ2-7; v_call: TRBV10-3; d_call: -; cdr3_aa: CAISESIDYEQYF; cdr3_nt: TGTGCCATCAGTGAGTCGATAGACTATGAGCAGTACTTC
clone_size: few; j_call: TRBJ2-1; v_call: TRBV12-3/TRBV12-4; d_call: -; cdr3_aa: CASSRQTDGEQFF; cdr3_nt: TGTGCCAGCAGTAGACAGACAGATGGTGAGCAGTTCTTC
clone_size: once; j_call: TRBJ1-1; v_call: TRBV27; d_call: TRBD1; cdr3_aa: CASSLRQGVRSTEAFF; cdr3_nt: TGTGCCAGCAGTCTACGACAGGGAGTCCGTAGCACTGAAGCTTTCTTT
clone_size: -; j_call: TRBJ1-1; v_call: TRBV15; d_call: TRBD1; cdr3_aa: CATTPGQVPSGTEAFF; cdr3_nt: TGTGCCACCACACCGGGACAGGTCCCATCGGGCACTGAAGCTTTCTTT
clone_size: few; j_call: TRBJ2-1; v_call: TRBV5-1; d_call: -; cdr3_aa: CASSLERDEQFF; cdr3_nt: TGCGCCAGCAGCCTCGAGCGGGATGAGCAGTTCTTC